One sample yielded the 16 T cell receptor beta chains listed below, sequenced in a study of early T cells in non-severe SARS-CoV-2 infection. TCRdb ran MiXCR on the 5' RACE reads and lists one entry per CDR3 protein. This table has tens of thousands of distinct CDR3 sequences, 10% to 15% appearing once. The sample consisted of whole blood. The receptors derive from an adult who was a healthcare worker with PCR-confirmed SARS-CoV-2 infection or an uninfected control (not recorded which).

This clonotype came up a few times. The V gene is TRBV7-2, the J gene TRBJ2-7, with 14 bases matching TRBD2. CDR1 is SGHTA and CDR2 is FQGNSA in the germline V gene. This CDR3 is 16 amino acids long. Trimming took 5 bases from V and 5 from J; bases not matched to a gene: 8. CDR3 region: CASSPRLAGGSHEQYF. CDR3 in DNA: TGTGCCAGCAGCCCAAGACTAGCGGGAGGGTCCCACGAGCAGTACTTC.

The CDR3: CASSLFRGEQYF. In DNA, the CDR3 is TGTGCCAGCAGTTTATTCAGGGGCGAGCAGTACTTC. This chain joins TRBV28 and TRBJ2-7, with TRBD1 as a possible D gene (6 bases). This CDR3 has 12 residues. Per the germline V gene, CDR1 is MDHEN and CDR2 is SYDVKM. Deletions cut 1 base from V and 6 bases from J, with 7 bases between. Drawing the rest from reference TRBV28 and TRBJ2-7, the complete variable domain is DVKVTQSSRYLVKRTGEKVFLECVQDMDHENMFWYRQDPGLGLRLIYFSYDVKMKEKGDIPEGYSVSREKKERFSLILESASTNQTSMYLCASSLFRGEQYFGPGTRLTVT.

This clonotype was counted ten times or more. This chain connects TRBV19 to TRBJ2-2; 8 bases map to TRBD2. This CDR3 spans 15 amino acids. V was pared by 6 bases and J by 0 bases, with 3 bases of the junction left unmatched. CDR1 is LNHDA and CDR2 is SQIVND in the germline V gene (reference sequence). The CDR3 bases are TGTGCCAGTAGCAAACTAGCGGCGAACACCGGGGAGCTGTTTTTT. This codes for CASSKLAANTGELFF.

V gene TRBV27 combines with J gene TRBJ2-7; D is undetermined. Germline V CDR1 and CDR2: MNHEY, SMNVEV (reference sequence). The CDR3 covers 16 residues. The V and J ends lost 6 bases and 2 bases respectively, with 20 bases between them. The CDR3 loop reads CASSSALGRHTYEQYF. The CDR3 region has the DNA TGTGCCAGCAGCAGTGCGTTGGGCCGACATACCTACGAGCAGTACTTC.

There are a few counts of this clonotype. The rearrangement joins TRBV11-2 to TRBJ2-1; 7 bases map to TRBD2. The V gene end was trimmed by 3 bases and the J gene end by 7 bases; junction bases not matched to a gene: 6. Germline CDR1 and CDR2: SGHAT and FQNNGV. This CDR3 comprises 14 residues. The CDR3 nucleotides read TGTGCCAGCAGCTTGACGGGAGGCCCGAATGAGCAGTTCTTC. Residues: CASSLTGGPNEQFF.

Only a few counts were recorded for this clonotype. The chain carries TRBV6-2 or TRBV6-3 and TRBJ2-1; D ambiguous. The V gene's germline CDR1 is MNHEY and CDR2 SVGEGT. This CDR3 is 11 amino acids long. Trimming removed 8 bases at V and 2 bases at J, with 4 bases between. This chain's CDR3 is CASVTYNEQFF. In nucleotides, the CDR3 is TGTGCCAGCGTTACCTACAATGAGCAGTTCTTC.

This clonotype has more than one count but fewer than ten. The chain is built from TRBV19 and TRBJ1-4; D is unresolved. CDR3 length equals 15 residues. Germline V lookup: CDR1 LNHDA, CDR2 SQIVND (reference sequence). Trimming shortened V by 3 bases and J by 5 bases, and 13 bases separated the two germline ends. In DNA, the CDR3 is TGTGCCAGTAGTATTGGGCTAGGGCCCAATGAAAAACTGTTTTTT. It encodes CASSIGLGPNEKLFF. Full variable domain (remainder filled in from reference TRBV19 and TRBJ1-4): DGGITQSPKYLFRKEGQNVTLSCEQNLNHDAMYWYRQDPGQGLRLIYYSQIVNDFQKGDIAEGYSVSREKKESFPLTVTSAQKNPTAFYLCASSIGLGPNEKLFFGSGTQLSVL.

This clonotype was seen ten or more times. The chain combines TRBV3-1 with TRBJ1-4; D unresolved. V dropped 2 bases and J dropped 8 bases, with 9 bases sitting between them. The CDR3 totals 13 residues. From germline, CDR1 is LGHDT and CDR2 YNNKEL (reference sequence). CDR3 sequence (DNA): TGTGCCAGCAGCCAATTGTTAGTCGAAAAACTGTTTTTT. Protein product: CASSQLLVEKLFF.

This clonotype was seen only a few times. The gene calls are TRBV6-5 and TRBJ2-7; unclear D gene. CDR3 length: 14 amino acids. Germline CDR1 and CDR2: MNHEY and SVGAGI. The V end lost 4 bases, the J end lost 4 bases, and 14 bases lay between the germline ends. As DNA, the CDR3 is TGTGCCAGCAGTTCGTTAACGGAGAAATACGAGCAGTACTTC. It specifies CASSSLTEKYEQYF.

This clonotype came up many times. The J gene is TRBJ2-4, the V gene TRBV4-1; unclear D gene. V was pared by 1 base and J by 0 bases, with 10 bases between. CDR1 is MGHRA, CDR2 YSYEKL, per germline. The CDR3 consists of 16 residues. This CDR3 reads CASSQVLIVAKNIQYF. DNA of the CDR3: TGCGCCAGCAGCCAAGTATTAATCGTAGCCAAAAACATTCAGTACTTC.

This clonotype was recorded at least ten times. This chain uses TRBV4-1 with TRBJ2-6; no firm D call. V was pared by 2 bases and J by 4 bases, with 6 bases between. The CDR3 is 14 amino acids. CDR1 is MGHRA and CDR2 is YSYEKL in the germline V gene. CDR3 protein: CASSQTRGANVLTF. The CDR3 coding sequence is TGCGCCAGCAGCCAAACGAGAGGGGCCAACGTCCTGACTTTC.

This sequence joins TRBV28 and TRBJ2-3; a possible D gene is TRBD2 (6 bases). Germline V CDR1 and CDR2: MDHEN, SYDVKM. This CDR3 is built from 16 residues. Trimming removed 5 bases from V and 0 bases from J, with 15 bases in between. CDR3 DNA sequence: TGTGCCAGCAGTGCCGTCGGGGGAAGTAGCACAGATACGCAGTATTTT. Its protein is CASSAVGGSSTDTQYF.

The chain has TRBV20-1 and TRBJ2-1, with 8 nucleotides matching TRBD2. This CDR3 has 14 residues. The germline gives CDR1 DFQATT, CDR2 SNEGSKA (reference sequence). The trim removed 7 bases at V and 8 bases at J, leaving 13 bases unmatched. For the CDR3, the DNA is TGCAGTGGGCGCGAGCGGGGGCCAATGGATGAGCAGTTCTTC. Protein product: CSGRERGPMDEQFF.

This clonotype has more than one count but fewer than ten. CDR3 DNA: TGCGCCAGCAGTGAACGGGAGGCCGGGGAGCTGTTTTTT. Amino acid sequence: CASSEREAGELFF. V is TRBV10-1 and J is TRBJ2-2, with TRBD2 matching over 7 bases. CDR3 length: 13 amino acids. Germline-derived CDR1 and CDR2 are WNHNN and SYGVQD (reference sequence). The V segment lost 3 bases and the J segment 6 bases; nucleotides outside the gene matches: 1.

In its sample, this clonotype was seen a few times. The genes are TRBV12-3 or TRBV12-4 and TRBJ2-1; TRBD2 might be the D (5 bases). Trimming pared 3 bases from V and 8 bases from J, leaving 17 bases between. This CDR3 comprises 15 residues. CDR3 region: CASSFATGGDDEQFF. The CDR3 DNA sequence: TGTGCCAGCAGTTTCGCCACCGGAGGTGACGATGAGCAGTTCTTC.

This chain uses TRBV5-5 with TRBJ2-5; D is possibly TRBD1 (5 bases). Germline loops: CDR1 SGHKS, CDR2 YYEKEE (reference sequence). The CDR3 has 14 amino acids. The V and J ends lost 0 bases and 5 bases respectively, with 11 bases between them. The CDR3 region is CASSLVVGAETQYF. CDR3 coding DNA: TGTGCCAGCAGCTTGGTGGTAGGGGCGGAGACCCAGTACTTC.